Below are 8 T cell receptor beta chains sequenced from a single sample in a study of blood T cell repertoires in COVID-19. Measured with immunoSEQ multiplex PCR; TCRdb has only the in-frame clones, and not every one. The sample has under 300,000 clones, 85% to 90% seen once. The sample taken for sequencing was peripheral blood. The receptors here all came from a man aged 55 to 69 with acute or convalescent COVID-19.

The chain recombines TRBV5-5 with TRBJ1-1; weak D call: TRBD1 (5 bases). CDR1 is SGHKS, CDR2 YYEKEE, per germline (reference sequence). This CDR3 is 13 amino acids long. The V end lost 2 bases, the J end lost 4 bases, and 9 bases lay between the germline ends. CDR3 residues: CASSFDSATEAFF. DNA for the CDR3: TGTGCCAGCAGCTTTGACAGCGCCACTGAAGCTTTCTTT.

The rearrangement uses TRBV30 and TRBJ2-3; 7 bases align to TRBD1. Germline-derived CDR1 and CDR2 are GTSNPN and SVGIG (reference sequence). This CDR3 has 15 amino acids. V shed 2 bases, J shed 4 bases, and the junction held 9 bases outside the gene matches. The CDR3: CAWSRDLGTADTQYF. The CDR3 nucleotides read TGTGCCTGGAGTCGCGACCTTGGGACAGCAGATACGCAGTATTTT.

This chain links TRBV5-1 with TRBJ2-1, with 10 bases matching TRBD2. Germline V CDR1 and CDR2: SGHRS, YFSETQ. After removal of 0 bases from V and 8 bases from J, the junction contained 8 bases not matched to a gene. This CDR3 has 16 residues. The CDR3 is CASSLVSGRIGDEQFF. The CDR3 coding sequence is TGCGCCAGCAGCTTGGTTAGCGGGAGGATAGGCGATGAGCAGTTCTTC.

The CDR3 nucleotides are TGTGCCAGTCGGACTAGCGGCAACACCGGGGAGCTGTTTTTT. Amino acids: CASRTSGNTGELFF. The rearrangement links TRBV19 to TRBJ2-2; TRBD2 matches at 10 bases. The CDR3 extends over 14 amino acids. Germline assignment: CDR1 LNHDA and CDR2 SQIVND (reference sequence). V gave up 8 bases and J gave up 2 bases; unmatched junction bases: 2.

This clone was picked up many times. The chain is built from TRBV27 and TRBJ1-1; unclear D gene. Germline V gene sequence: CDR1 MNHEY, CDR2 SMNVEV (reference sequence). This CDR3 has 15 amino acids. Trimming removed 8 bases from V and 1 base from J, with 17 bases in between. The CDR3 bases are TGTGCCAGCTACCCCATGGGCGAAAAGAACACTGAAGCTTTCTTT. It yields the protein CASYPMGEKNTEAFF.

CDR3 protein: CASSYSHSLTNEKLFF. CDR3 bases: TGTGCCAGCAGTTACTCCCACTCCTTAACTAATGAAAAACTGTTTTTT. J is TRBJ1-4 and V is TRBV6-2 or TRBV6-3; D is uncertain. V lost 0 bases to trimming and J lost 1 base, with 9 bases between them. CDR3 length: 16 residues. Looked up from germline, CDR1 is MNHEY and CDR2 is SVGEGT.

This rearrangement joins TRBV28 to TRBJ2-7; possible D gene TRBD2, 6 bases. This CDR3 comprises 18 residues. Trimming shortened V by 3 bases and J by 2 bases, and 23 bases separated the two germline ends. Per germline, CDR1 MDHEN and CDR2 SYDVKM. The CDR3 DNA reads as TGTGCCAGCAGTTTGGTAAGCTGGACTAACAGAAAAACCTACGAGCAGTACTTC. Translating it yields CASSLVSWTNRKTYEQYF.

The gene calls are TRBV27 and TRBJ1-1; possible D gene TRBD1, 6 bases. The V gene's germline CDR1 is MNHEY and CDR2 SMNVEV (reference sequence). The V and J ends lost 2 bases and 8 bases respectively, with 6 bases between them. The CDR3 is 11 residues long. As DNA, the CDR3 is TGTGCCAGCAGTTTACAGGGGGAAGCTTTCTTT. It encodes CASSLQGEAFF.